This T cell receptor (beta chain) originates from a study of memory CD4+ T cells and cytomegalovirus serostatus. Study details: This sample comes from healthy Belgian adults, 9 CMV seropositive, under 25 seronegative. Overall study findings and caveats: Repertoires predicted CMV serostatus with median bootstrapped AUC of roughly 0.96.

A word on this clone: Its specificity is unknown.

Single viable CD3+CD4+CD8-CD45RO+ cells were sorted as the memory CD4+ T cells. Germline lookup yields CDR1 SGHDN and CDR2 FVKESK. CDR3 length: 12 residues. Trimming cost V 0 bases and J 7 bases, with 6 bases left between them. Using immunoSEQ multiplex PCR, the repertoire was profiled, and TCRdb retains in-frame clones only, with some absent. The sample has 50,000 or so clones, 70% to 75% seen once. This TCR derives from an adult in good health and CMV-seropositive. The sequencing sample was made of memory CD4+ T cells from blood. The chain couples TRBV14 to TRBJ1-2; D remains ambiguous. Written as DNA, the CDR3 is TGTGCCAGCAGCCAAGAGCCAGGTGGCTACACCTTC. This sequence encodes CASSQEPGGYTF.